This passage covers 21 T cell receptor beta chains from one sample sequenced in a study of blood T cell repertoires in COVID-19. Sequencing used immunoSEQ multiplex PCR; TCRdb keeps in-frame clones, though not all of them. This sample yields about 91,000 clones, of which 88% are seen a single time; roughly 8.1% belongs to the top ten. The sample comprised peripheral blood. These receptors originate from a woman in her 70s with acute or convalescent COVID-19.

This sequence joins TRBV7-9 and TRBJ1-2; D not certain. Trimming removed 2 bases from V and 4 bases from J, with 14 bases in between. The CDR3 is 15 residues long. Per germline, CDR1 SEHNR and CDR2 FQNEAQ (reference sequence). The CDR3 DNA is TGTGCCAGCAGCTTAAGATGGCCTACAGTCTATGGCTACACCTTC. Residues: CASSLRWPTVYGYTF.

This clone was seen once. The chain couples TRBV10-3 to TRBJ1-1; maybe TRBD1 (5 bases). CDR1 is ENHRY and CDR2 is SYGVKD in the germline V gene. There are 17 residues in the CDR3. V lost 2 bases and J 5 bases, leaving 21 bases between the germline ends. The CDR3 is CAISEPLTTAGVTEAFF. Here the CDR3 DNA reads TGTGCCATCAGTGAGCCACTCACAACGGCGGGGGTTACTGAAGCTTTCTTT.

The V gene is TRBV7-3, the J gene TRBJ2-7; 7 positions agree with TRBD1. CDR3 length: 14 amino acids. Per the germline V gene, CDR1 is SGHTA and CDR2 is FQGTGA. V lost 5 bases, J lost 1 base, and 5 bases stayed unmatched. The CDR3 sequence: CASSIDRDSYEQYF. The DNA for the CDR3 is TGTGCCAGCAGCATTGACAGGGATTCCTACGAGCAGTACTTC.

CDR3 sequence reads: CASSHGQGGTEAFF. The CDR3 DNA sequence: TGTGCCAGCAGCCATGGACAGGGCGGGACTGAAGCTTTCTTT. The rearrangement uses TRBV14 and TRBJ1-1, with 8 bases identical to TRBD1. Germline V lookup: CDR1 SGHDN, CDR2 FVKESK. After removal of 3 bases from V and 5 bases from J, the junction contained 5 bases not matched to a gene. The CDR3 extends over 14 amino acids. Based on the CDR3 plus reference TRBV14 and TRBJ1-1, the full variable domain is EAGVTQFPSHSVIEKGQTVTLRCDPISGHDNLYWYRRVMGKEIKFLLHFVKESKQDESGMPNNRFLAERTGGTYSTLKVQPAELEDSGVYFCASSHGQGGTEAFFGQGTRLTVV.

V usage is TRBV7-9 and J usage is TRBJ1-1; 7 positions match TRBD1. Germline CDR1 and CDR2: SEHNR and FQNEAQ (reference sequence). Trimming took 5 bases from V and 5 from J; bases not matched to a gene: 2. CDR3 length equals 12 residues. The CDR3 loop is CASSVRGTEAFF. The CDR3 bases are TGTGCCAGCAGCGTCAGGGGGACTGAAGCTTTCTTT.

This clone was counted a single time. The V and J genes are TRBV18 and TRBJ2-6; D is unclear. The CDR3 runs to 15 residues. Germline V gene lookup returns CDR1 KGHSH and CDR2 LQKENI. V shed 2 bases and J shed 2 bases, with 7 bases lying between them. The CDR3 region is CASSPGLAGANVLTF. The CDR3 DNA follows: TGTGCCAGCTCACCAGGGCTCGCTGGGGCCAACGTCCTGACTTTC. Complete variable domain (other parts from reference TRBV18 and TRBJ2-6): NAGVMQNPRHLVRRRGQEARLRCSPMKGHSHVYWYRQLPEEGLKFMVYLQKENIIDESGMPKERFSAEFPKEGPSILRIQQVVRGDSAAYFCASSPGLAGANVLTFGAGSRLTVL.

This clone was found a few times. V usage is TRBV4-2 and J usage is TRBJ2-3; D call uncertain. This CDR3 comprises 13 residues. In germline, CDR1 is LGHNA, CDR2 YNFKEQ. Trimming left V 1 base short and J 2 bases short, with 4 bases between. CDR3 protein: CASSQAFTDTQYF. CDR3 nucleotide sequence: TGTGCCAGCAGCCAAGCCTTCACAGATACGCAGTATTTT.

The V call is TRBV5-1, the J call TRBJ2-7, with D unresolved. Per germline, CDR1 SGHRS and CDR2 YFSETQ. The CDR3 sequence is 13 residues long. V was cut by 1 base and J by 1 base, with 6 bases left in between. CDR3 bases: TGCGCCAGCAGCTTGTTTAGTTCCTACGAGCAGTACTTC. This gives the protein CASSLFSSYEQYF.

The CDR3 is CASSPGTYQETQYF. The CDR3 region has the DNA TGTGCCAGCAGCCCCGGGACATACCAAGAGACCCAGTACTTC. The chain couples TRBV11-1 to TRBJ2-5; TRBD1 is a possible D gene (6 bases). This CDR3 has 14 residues. V was pared by 5 bases and J by 0 bases, with 10 bases between. Germline CDR1 reads SGHAT; CDR2 reads FQDESV (reference sequence).

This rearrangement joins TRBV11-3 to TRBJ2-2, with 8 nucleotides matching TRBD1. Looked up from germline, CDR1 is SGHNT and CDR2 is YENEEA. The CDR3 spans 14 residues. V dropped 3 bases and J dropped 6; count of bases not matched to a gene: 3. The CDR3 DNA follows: TGTGCCAGCAGCTTGGACAGGGTTTCCGGGGAGCTGTTTTTT. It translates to CASSLDRVSGELFF.

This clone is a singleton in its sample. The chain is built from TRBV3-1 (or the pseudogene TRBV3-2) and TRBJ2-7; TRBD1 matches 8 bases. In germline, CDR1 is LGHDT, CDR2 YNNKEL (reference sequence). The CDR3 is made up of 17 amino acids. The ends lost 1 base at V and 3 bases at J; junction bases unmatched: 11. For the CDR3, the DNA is TGTGCCAGCAGCCAAGGTGGATGGACAGGGAGGATCTACGAGCAGTACTTC. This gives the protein CASSQGGWTGRIYEQYF.

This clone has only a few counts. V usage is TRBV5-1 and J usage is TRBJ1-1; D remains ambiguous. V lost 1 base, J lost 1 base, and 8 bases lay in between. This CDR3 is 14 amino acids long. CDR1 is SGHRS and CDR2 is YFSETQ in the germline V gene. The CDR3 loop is CASSLIGENTEAFF. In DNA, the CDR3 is TGCGCCAGCAGCTTGATCGGTGAGAACACTGAAGCTTTCTTT.

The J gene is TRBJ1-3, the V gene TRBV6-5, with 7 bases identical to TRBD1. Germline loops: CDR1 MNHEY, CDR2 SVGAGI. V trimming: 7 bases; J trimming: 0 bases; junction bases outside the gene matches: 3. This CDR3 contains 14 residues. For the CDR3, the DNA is TGTGCCAGCACGAGGACAGGCTCTGGAAACACCATATATTTT. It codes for CASTRTGSGNTIYF.

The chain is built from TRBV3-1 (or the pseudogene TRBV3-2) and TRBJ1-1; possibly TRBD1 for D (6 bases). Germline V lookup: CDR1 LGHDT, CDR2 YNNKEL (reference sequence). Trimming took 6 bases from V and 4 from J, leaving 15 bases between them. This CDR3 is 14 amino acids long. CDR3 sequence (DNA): TGTGCCAGCAGTCACAGGGTTTGGGGCACTGAAGCTTTCTTT. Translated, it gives CASSHRVWGTEAFF.

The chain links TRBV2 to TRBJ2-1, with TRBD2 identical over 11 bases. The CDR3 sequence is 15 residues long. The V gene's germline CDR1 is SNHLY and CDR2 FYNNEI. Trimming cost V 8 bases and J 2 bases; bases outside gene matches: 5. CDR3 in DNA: TGTGCCAGCGGATTTAGCGGGGGGGCCTACAATGAGCAGTTCTTC. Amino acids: CASGFSGGAYNEQFF.

The chain's CDR3 is CASSVAVGKNTEAFF. The CDR3 DNA is TGTGCCAGCAGCGTAGCCGTCGGGAAGAACACTGAAGCTTTCTTT. The chain couples TRBV9 to TRBJ1-1; no clear D. This CDR3 spans 15 amino acids. V lost 0 bases to trimming and J lost 1 base, with 10 bases between them. Germline V lookup: CDR1 SGDLS, CDR2 YYNGEE.

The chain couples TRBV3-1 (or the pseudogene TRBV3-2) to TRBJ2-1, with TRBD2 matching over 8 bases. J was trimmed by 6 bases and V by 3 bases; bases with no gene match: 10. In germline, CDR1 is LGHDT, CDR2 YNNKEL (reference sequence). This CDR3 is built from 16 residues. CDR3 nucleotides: TGTGCCAGCAGCCACGAGAGCGGGAGAGGCGTCAATGAGCAGTTCTTC. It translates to CASSHESGRGVNEQFF.

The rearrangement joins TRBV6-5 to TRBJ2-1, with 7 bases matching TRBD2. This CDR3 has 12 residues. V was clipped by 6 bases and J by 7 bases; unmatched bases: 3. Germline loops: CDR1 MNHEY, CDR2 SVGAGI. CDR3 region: CASSREGNEQFF. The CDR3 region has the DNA TGTGCCAGCAGCAGGGAGGGTAATGAGCAGTTCTTC.

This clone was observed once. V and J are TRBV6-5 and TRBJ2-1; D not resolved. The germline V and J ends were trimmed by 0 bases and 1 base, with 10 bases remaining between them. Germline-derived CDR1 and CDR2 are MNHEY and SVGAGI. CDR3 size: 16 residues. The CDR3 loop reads CASSYSWSSSYNEQFF. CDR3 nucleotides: TGTGCCAGCAGTTACTCGTGGAGCAGTTCCTACAATGAGCAGTTCTTC.

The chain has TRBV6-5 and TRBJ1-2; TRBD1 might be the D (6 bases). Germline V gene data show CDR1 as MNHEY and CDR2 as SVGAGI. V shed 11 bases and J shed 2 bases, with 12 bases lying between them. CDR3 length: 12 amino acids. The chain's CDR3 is CAAGRGNYGYTF. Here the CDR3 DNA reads TGTGCCGCCGGGAGGGGGAACTATGGCTACACCTTC.

CDR3 DNA sequence: TGCGCCAGCAGCCAGACGACAGGGAAAGATCAGCCCCAGCATTTT. Its translation is CASSQTTGKDQPQHF. The chain joins TRBV5-1 to TRBJ1-5; 7 bases map to TRBD1. This CDR3 comprises 15 residues. CDR1 and CDR2 (germline): SGHRS, YFSETQ. With V trimmed by 4 bases and J by 5 bases, 9 bases remained unmatched.